This TCR beta chain was retrieved from a study of cytomegalovirus exposure and HLA in healthy donors. General observations from the study: Follow-up analysis found HLA locus-dependent TCR association rates, highest for DRB1 and lowest for HLA-C. The majority of TCR sequences were rare, yet some public TCRs appeared in many donors. TCR beta V- and J-gene trimming was later associated with a missense DCLRE1C variant. The productive fraction for most TCR beta V segments was about 87% or about 30% in an earlier analysis.

Use of 60 Vbeta and 13 Jbeta primers characterized the PCR. TCRdb keeps only in-frame clones here, not all; method: immunoSEQ multiplex PCR. The sample carries under 140,000 clones, just over 75% recorded once. This clone was detected only a few times. Its antigen is currently unknown. Germline values: CDR1 ENHRY, CDR2 SYGVKD. The CDR3 contains 22 residues. After removal of 3 bases from V and 0 bases from J, the junction contained 22 bases not matched to a gene. The chain carries TRBV10-3 and TRBJ2-1, with 8 bases that match TRBD2. Sequenced: PBMCs. The sequence was obtained from a man younger than 40 in good health and CMV-seropositive. This CDR3 reads CAISDPPGGTPRSISSYNEQFF. The DNA of the CDR3 is TGTGCCATCAGTGACCCCCCGGGAGGGACCCCTAGATCGATTAGCTCCTACAATGAGCAGTTCTTC.